This TCR beta chain originates from a study of CD8 T cells in Susac syndrome. CDR1 and CDR2 from the germline V gene are SGHDT and YYEEEE. CDR3 length equals 15 residues. V was clipped by 4 bases and J by 6 bases, with 19 bases between them. RNA, at roughly 0.45 to 1 ug, was reverse transcribed with random hexamers. TCRdb recomputed calls from the immunoSEQ multiplex PCR reads with MiXCR, one row per CDR3 protein. This table holds around 190,000 distinct CDR3 sequences, around 96% found once. The sequence came from a human donor with multiple sclerosis. The sample consisted of CD8+ T cells from PBMCs. The chain uses TRBV5-6 and TRBJ1-2; no firm D call. The CDR3 region is CASSIDAPAANGYTF. CDR3 nucleotides: TGTGCCAGCAGCATCGACGCCCCGGCCGCGAATGGCTACACCTTC.